The 14 T cell receptor beta chains below were found in one sample sequenced in a study of neurological immune-mediated disorders. TCRdb used MiXCR to reprocess the 5' RACE reads, holding one entry per CDR3 protein. Here the sample spans about 38,000 distinct CDR3 sequences, around 4.8% being singletons. What was sequenced was CD4+ T cells from blood. The receptors were sampled from a man aged 18 to 30 in good health.

Many counts were recorded for this clonotype. The CDR3, as DNA: TGTGCCAGCAGTTACTCGATTATGAGGGGTTACGAAAAACTGTTTTTT. Its translation: CASSYSIMRGYEKLFF. The chain has TRBV6-5 and TRBJ1-4, with D possibly matching TRBD1 (5 bases). The CDR3 is 16 residues long. Looked up from germline, CDR1 is MNHEY and CDR2 is SVGAGI. V lost 0 bases, J lost 8 bases, and 16 bases lay in between.

This clonotype was counted many times. The chain employs TRBV5-1 and TRBJ1-4, with 7 bases matching TRBD1. CDR3 length equals 14 residues. With V trimmed by 3 bases and J by 4 bases, 3 bases remained unmatched. Germline V gene data show CDR1 as SGHRS and CDR2 as YFSETQ. The CDR3 nucleotides read TGCGCCAGCAGCTCCGGGACAGTTAATGAAAAACTGTTTTTT. Translation: CASSSGTVNEKLFF. The entire variable domain, with the rest obtained from reference TRBV5-1 and TRBJ1-4, is as follows: KAGVTQTPRYLIKTRGQQVTLSCSPISGHRSVSWYQQTPGQGLQFLFEYFSETQRNKGNFPGRFSGRQFSNSRSEMNVSTLELGDSALYLCASSSGTVNEKLFFGSGTQLSVL.

The table lists this clonotype with many counts. The chain links TRBV7-6 to TRBJ1-1; 7 bases fit TRBD1. The germline CDR1 and CDR2 sequences are SGHVS and FNYEAQ. The CDR3 covers 14 residues. V dropped 5 bases and J dropped 4; count of bases not matched to a gene: 7. The CDR3 protein is CASSPQGVGTEAFF. The CDR3 DNA is TGTGCCAGCAGCCCCCAGGGGGTGGGCACTGAAGCTTTCTTT.

This clonotype was seen many times. The CDR3 sequence: CASRYGQTNYEQYF. As DNA, the CDR3 is TGCGCCAGCAGATACGGACAGACTAACTACGAGCAGTACTTC. The V call is TRBV10-2, the J call TRBJ2-7; the D gene is possibly TRBD1 (6 bases). Trimming stripped 6 bases from V and 3 bases from J, with 15 bases between. The CDR3 sequence is 14 residues long. In germline, CDR1 is WSHSY, CDR2 SAAADI.

This clonotype was detected many times. CDR3 region: CASSLDRGRPLHF. In nucleotides, the CDR3 is TGCGCCAGCAGCTTGGACAGGGGTCGACCCCTCCACTTT. The genes are TRBV5-1 and TRBJ1-6, with TRBD1 identical over 7 bases. J gave up 12 bases and V 0 bases, and 3 bases lay outside the gene matches. This CDR3 has 13 residues. Germline V gene data show CDR1 as SGHRS and CDR2 as YFSETQ.

This clonotype was seen at least ten times. The chain links TRBV10-3 to TRBJ1-4, with D possibly TRBD1 on 5 matching bases. The CDR3 loop spans 13 amino acids. The germline V and J ends were trimmed by 7 bases and 3 bases, with 9 bases remaining between them. In germline, CDR1 is ENHRY, CDR2 SYGVKD. This CDR3 is CAINLGPNEKLFF. The DNA for the CDR3 is TGTGCCATCAATCTGGGGCCTAATGAAAAACTGTTTTTT.

This clonotype was counted ten times or more. The rearrangement uses TRBV20-1 and TRBJ2-5, with D unresolved. Trimming stripped 5 bases from V and 2 bases from J, with 12 bases between. Germline V gene lookup returns CDR1 DFQATT and CDR2 SNEGSKA (reference sequence). The CDR3 spans 13 residues. The CDR3 nucleotides are TGCAGTGCTGATTACTACGATCAAGAGACCCAGTACTTC. Amino acid sequence: CSADYYDQETQYF.

This clonotype came up many times. J is TRBJ1-4 and V is TRBV4-3; 10 bases are shared with TRBD1. This CDR3 has 19 amino acids. Germline V gene data show CDR1 as LGHNA and CDR2 as YSLEER. J gave up 7 bases and V 0 bases, and 14 bases lay outside the gene matches. The CDR3 loop reads CASSQEGGTGAVGGEKLFF. Here the CDR3 DNA reads TGCGCCAGCAGCCAAGAAGGGGGGACAGGGGCTGTGGGTGGTGAAAAACTGTTTTTT.

This clonotype was recorded many times. J is TRBJ1-1 and V is TRBV12-3 or TRBV12-4; tentative D call: TRBD1 (5 bases). Between the trimmed V and J ends, which lost 6 bases and 1 base, there was a span of 9 bases. The CDR3 is 13 amino acids. CDR3 protein: CASRRTGNTEAFF. The CDR3, as DNA: TGTGCCAGCAGGCGAACAGGGAACACTGAAGCTTTCTTT.

This clonotype was counted many times. This rearrangement joins TRBV5-1 to TRBJ1-1; possible D gene TRBD1, 6 bases. CDR1 is SGHRS, CDR2 YFSETQ, per germline. V shed 0 bases and J shed 0 bases, with 9 bases lying between them. The CDR3 is 15 amino acids. The CDR3, as DNA: TGCGCCAGCAGCTTGGTTGGGGACATGAACACTGAAGCTTTCTTT. This sequence encodes CASSLVGDMNTEAFF.

The table lists this clonotype with many counts. This CDR3 is CASSRWGKYTGELFF. The DNA of the CDR3 is TGTGCCAGCAGCAGGTGGGGCAAGTACACCGGGGAGCTGTTTTTT. V gene TRBV5-6 combines with J gene TRBJ2-2, with a tentative D call TRBD1 (5 bases). Trimming removed 4 bases at V and 3 bases at J, with 13 bases between. Germline V gene lookup returns CDR1 SGHDT and CDR2 YYEEEE. The CDR3 consists of 15 residues.

Many counts were recorded for this clonotype. The V and J genes are TRBV12-3 or TRBV12-4 and TRBJ2-3, with no clear D. The CDR3 runs 12 residues. The ends were cut back, 2 bases at V and 9 bases at J, with 9 bases in the middle. The DNA of the CDR3 is TGTGCCAGCAGTTTATTTAGTGGCACGCAGTATTTT. This codes for CASSLFSGTQYF.

This clonotype was recorded many times. The chain recombines TRBV5-1 with TRBJ2-2; tentatively, D is TRBD1 or TRBD2 (5 bases each). With 3 bases removed from V and 4 bases from J, the gap between germline ends came to 16 bases. CDR3 length: 16 amino acids. The germline gives CDR1 SGHRS, CDR2 YFSETQ. CDR3 loop: CASSSLWDGATGELFF. The CDR3 DNA reads TGCGCCAGCAGCTCATTGTGGGACGGCGCCACCGGGGAGCTGTTTTTT.

This clonotype was seen repeatedly, ten times or more. J is TRBJ1-5 and V is TRBV16; D not certain. Looked up from germline, CDR1 is KGHSY and CDR2 is FQNENV. The V end was cut by 5 bases, the J end by 0 bases, with 8 bases between. The CDR3 is 14 residues long. The chain's CDR3 is CASSGRNSNQPQHF. The DNA of the CDR3 is TGTGCCAGCAGCGGACGGAATAGCAATCAGCCCCAGCATTTT. Looking up the rest from reference TRBV16 and TRBJ1-5 gives the full variable domain: GEEVAQTPKHLVRGEGQKAKLYCAPIKGHSYVFWYQQVLKNEFKFLISFQNENVFDETGMPKERFSAKCLPNSPCSLEIQATKLEDSAVYFCASSGRNSNQPQHFGDGTRLSIL.